This TCR beta chain is from a study of immune evolution from preneoplasia to lung adenocarcinoma. Findings and caveats of the study: Clonality was highest in normal lung, lower in later-stage lesions apparently.

Of note for this clone: The target antigen is unknown.

Measured with immunoSEQ multiplex PCR; TCRdb has only the in-frame clones, and not every one. This sample carries about 5,100 clones, 75% to 80% of them seen once, and the ten largest clones take around 24%. The V and J ends lost 5 bases and 7 bases, in that order; junction bases with no gene match: 9. In germline, CDR1 is MDHEN, CDR2 SYDVKM. This CDR3 has 15 residues. The rearrangement joins TRBV28 to TRBJ2-7; TRBD2 aligns across 12 bases. Material: FFPE normal lung tissue adjacent to the tumor. The receptor's source is a person aged 60 to 70 with lung adenocarcinoma. The chain's CDR3 is CASSLAGGGSVEQYF. The CDR3 DNA follows: TGTGCCAGCAGTCTAGCGGGGGGGGGTTCTGTGGAGCAGTACTTC.